This T cell receptor beta chain was identified in a study of shared clonotypes between healthy human individuals. A word on this clone: Its antigen is still unknown.

Germline values: CDR1 MNHEY, CDR2 SMNVEV (reference sequence). V lost 6 bases to trimming and J lost 3 bases; unmatched junction nucleotides: 11. This CDR3 is 15 amino acids long. All participating donors were Caucasian adults from Nashville, Tennessee. Overall study results and limits: Although depth was large, rarefaction showed that sequencing of the sorted subsets was incomplete.

As originally analysed: Filtering differed since immunoSEQ provided only junctions, with no quality scores. Assay: immunoSEQ multiplex PCR; the TCRdb copy retains only in-frame clones and omits some. D and trimming were read from the DNA, whereas the V and J calls and clone size are those reported in that table. Among roughly 1 million clones listed, 75% to 85% were seen once. The sequenced sample was memory CD4+ T cells from PBMCs. The subset here: CD45RA-negative fraction. This TCR derives from a man aged 18 to 30 in good health. Some clones in this sample may be carry-over from other donors' samples. The chain employs TRBV27 and TRBJ2-7; 7 positions match TRBD2. CDR3 protein: CASSLTTSTRYEQYF. The CDR3 DNA follows: TGTGCCAGCAGCCTGACGACTAGCACCCGCTACGAGCAGTACTTC.